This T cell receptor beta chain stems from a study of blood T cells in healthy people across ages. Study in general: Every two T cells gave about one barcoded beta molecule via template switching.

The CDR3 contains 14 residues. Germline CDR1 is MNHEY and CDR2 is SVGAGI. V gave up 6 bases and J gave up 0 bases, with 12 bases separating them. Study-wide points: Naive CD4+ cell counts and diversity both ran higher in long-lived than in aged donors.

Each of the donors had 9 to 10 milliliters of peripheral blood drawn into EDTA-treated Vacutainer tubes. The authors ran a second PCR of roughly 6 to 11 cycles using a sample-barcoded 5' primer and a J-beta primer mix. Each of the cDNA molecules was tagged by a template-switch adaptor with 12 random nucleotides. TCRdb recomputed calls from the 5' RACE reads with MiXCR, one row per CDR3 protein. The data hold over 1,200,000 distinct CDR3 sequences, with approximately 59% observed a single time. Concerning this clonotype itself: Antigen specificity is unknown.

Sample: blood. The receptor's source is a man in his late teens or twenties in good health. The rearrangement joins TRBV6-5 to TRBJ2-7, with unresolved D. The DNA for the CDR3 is TGTGCCAGCAGGCTCTTGGGCGTCTCCTACGAGCAGTACTTC. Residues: CASRLLGVSYEQYF.